The 22 T cell receptor beta chains below come from one sample, sequenced in a study of T cell responses to AZD1222 COVID-19 vaccine. The method was immunoSEQ multiplex PCR; TCRdb's version includes in-frame clones alone and lacks a portion of them. The data contain about 100,000 clones, less than 90% of them seen just once; the ten biggest clones take up over 15%. The input for sequencing was peripheral blood, taken on day 0 of AZD1222 vaccination. These receptors originate from an adult in good health.

The genes are TRBV4-1 and TRBJ2-3; 9 positions match TRBD2. This CDR3 spans 17 amino acids. After removal of 0 bases from V and 6 bases from J, the junction contained 10 bases not matched to a gene. Germline V gives CDR1 MGHRA, CDR2 YSYEKL. The CDR3 loop reads CASSQERGTSRGDTQYF. CDR3 coding DNA: TGCGCCAGCAGCCAAGAACGCGGGACTAGCCGGGGGGATACGCAGTATTTT.

The chain combines TRBV30 with TRBJ1-5, with D unresolved. This CDR3 comprises 13 residues. CDR1 is GTSNPN, CDR2 SVGIG, per germline (reference sequence). The V end lost 4 bases, the J end lost 4 bases, and 11 bases lay between the germline ends. The CDR3 sequence: CAWTMAINQPQHF. The CDR3 nucleotides are TGTGCCTGGACTATGGCCATTAATCAGCCCCAGCATTTT. Based on the CDR3 plus reference TRBV30 and TRBJ1-5, the full variable domain is SQTIHQWPATLVQPVGSPLSLECTVEGTSNPNLYWYRQAAGRGLQLLFYSVGIGQISSEVPQNLSASRPQDRQFILSSKKLLLSDSGFYLCAWTMAINQPQHFGDGTRLSIL.

The genes are TRBV30 and TRBJ1-1; D may be TRBD1 (6 bases). CDR3 length: 13 residues. Trimming shortened V by 0 bases and J by 1 base, and 6 bases separated the two germline ends. Germline CDR1 GTSNPN, CDR2 SVGIG (reference sequence). The DNA for the CDR3 is TGTGCCTGGAGTGTACAGGGGAACACTGAAGCTTTCTTT. It is translated as CAWSVQGNTEAFF.

This clone is judged medium-sized (0.01 to 0.1%). The DNA of the CDR3 is TGTGCCAGCAGCTTCGGGGGGTTCAACGAGCAGTACTTC. This encodes CASSFGGFNEQYF. The chain recombines TRBV13 with TRBJ2-7, with 7 bases fitting TRBD2. From germline, CDR1 is PRHDT and CDR2 FYEKMQ (reference sequence). Losses at the gene ends were 3 bases for V and 5 bases for J; bases not matched to a gene: 4. The CDR3 length is 13 residues.

J is TRBJ1-2 and V is TRBV5-5; TRBD1 matches at 8 bases. Germline CDR1 SGHKS, CDR2 YYEKEE (reference sequence). With V trimmed by 4 bases and J by 4 bases, 9 bases remained unmatched. The CDR3 has 15 residues. CDR3 bases: TGTGCCAGCAGCGAAGGACAGGGCATGATCTATGGCTACACCTTC. Encoded protein: CASSEGQGMIYGYTF.

CDR3 in DNA: TGCGCCAGCAGCTTGGAGCCAGGCCTCTATGGCTACACCTTC. Translating it yields CASSLEPGLYGYTF. The chain combines TRBV5-1 with TRBJ1-2; D is ambiguous. The CDR3 extends over 14 amino acids. Per the germline V gene, CDR1 is SGHRS and CDR2 is YFSETQ. V gave up 0 bases and J gave up 4 bases, with 10 bases separating them.

This clone was found many times. The chain combines TRBV7-2 with TRBJ2-3; 11 nucleotides match TRBD2. There are 16 residues in the CDR3. With V trimmed by 4 bases and J by 6 bases, 9 bases remained unmatched. Per the germline V gene, CDR1 is SGHTA and CDR2 is FQGNSA. CDR3 in amino acids: CASSSRLAGSSDTQYF. DNA for the CDR3: TGTGCCAGCAGCTCCCGACTAGCGGGGAGCTCCGATACGCAGTATTTT.

This clone was observed a handful of times. The chain employs TRBV13 and TRBJ2-7; TRBD1 agrees at 7 bases. This CDR3 is 17 amino acids long. Trimming removed 4 bases from V and 1 base from J; junction bases left unmatched: 13. The germline CDR1 and CDR2 sequences are PRHDT and FYEKMQ (reference sequence). CDR3 DNA: TGTGCCAGCAGCTACCACCAAGGACAGGCCCTTTCCTACGAGCAGTACTTC. Translated: CASSYHQGQALSYEQYF.

V usage is TRBV19 and J usage is TRBJ1-2; 8 nucleotides line up with TRBD1. Trimming cost V 6 bases and J 7 bases; bases outside gene matches: 10. The CDR3 has 14 residues. The germline V gene has CDR1 LNHDA and CDR2 SQIVND (reference sequence). The DNA for the CDR3 is TGTGCCAGTAGAGAGCAGGGGGCGAAATCTGGCTACACCTTC. Its protein product is CASREQGAKSGYTF.

The chain uses TRBV12-3 or TRBV12-4 and TRBJ1-5; 8 nucleotides agree with TRBD1. With 8 bases clipped from V and 5 bases from J, the junction kept 5 bases outside the gene matches. This CDR3 has 13 residues. The CDR3: CASRGQEDQPQHF. CDR3 DNA: TGTGCCAGCCGGGGACAGGAGGATCAGCCCCAGCATTTT.

The table lists this clone with a count of one. The chain links TRBV6-5 to TRBJ2-6; D may be TRBD2 (5 bases). The V gene's germline CDR1 is MNHEY and CDR2 SVGAGI. V lost 1 base and J 4 bases, leaving 11 bases between the germline ends. The CDR3 consists of 16 residues. The CDR3 here is CASSYLRAAGANVLTF. CDR3 in DNA: TGTGCCAGCAGTTACTTGAGGGCCGCGGGGGCCAACGTCCTGACTTTC.

In this sample, this clone turned up a few times. The CDR3 DNA sequence: TGTGCCATCAGTGACCGGGACAGTGGCAGCTACGAGCAGTACTTC. This encodes CAISDRDSGSYEQYF. This rearrangement joins TRBV10-3 to TRBJ2-7; the match to TRBD1 covers 7 bases. CDR1 ENHRY and CDR2 SYGVKD come from the germline V gene. The CDR3 is 15 amino acids. The ends lost 3 bases at V and 3 bases at J; junction bases unmatched: 8.

This clone showed up just a few times. The rearrangement joins TRBV14 to TRBJ2-7, with D unresolved. The CDR3 loop spans 11 amino acids. The germline V gene has CDR1 SGHDN and CDR2 FVKESK. Trimming pared 3 bases from V and 2 bases from J, leaving 2 bases between. The CDR3 region is CASSQAYEQYF. The CDR3 nucleotides are TGTGCCAGCAGCCAGGCCTACGAGCAGTACTTC.

In nucleotides, the CDR3 is TGTGCCAGCAGCCTAGACTCCCCCTACGAGCAGTACTTC. Amino acids: CASSLDSPYEQYF. The chain carries TRBV28 and TRBJ2-7; no clear D. CDR1 is MDHEN and CDR2 is SYDVKM in the germline V gene. V gave up 6 bases and J gave up 2 bases, with 11 bases separating them. The CDR3 is made up of 13 amino acids.

The rearrangement uses TRBV7-8 and TRBJ2-7, with TRBD2 matching over 8 bases. The CDR3 has 15 residues. The germline gives CDR1 SGHVS, CDR2 FQNEAQ. With 5 bases clipped from V and 2 bases from J, the junction kept 8 bases outside the gene matches. This chain's CDR3 is CASSLGVAGPYEQYF. In DNA form, the CDR3 reads TGTGCCAGCAGCCTAGGGGTAGCGGGACCCTACGAGCAGTACTTC.

This clone showed up just once. This chain joins TRBV5-5 and TRBJ1-2; D remains ambiguous. The CDR3 sequence is 16 residues long. From germline, CDR1 is SGHKS and CDR2 YYEKEE (reference sequence). Trimming cost V 3 bases and J 8 bases, with 23 bases left between them. In DNA form, the CDR3 reads TGTGCCAGCAGCTCCACTCTACCGCGAGGGCTTGGGGGCTACACCTTC. Its protein product is CASSSTLPRGLGGYTF.

The chain has TRBV5-1 and TRBJ2-3; 8 nucleotides agree with TRBD1. CDR1 and CDR2 from the germline V gene are SGHRS and YFSETQ. V dropped 4 bases and J dropped 2; count of bases not matched to a gene: 9. This CDR3 has 16 residues. The CDR3 region has the DNA TGCGCCAGCAGCCTAGACAGGGGACCTTCCACAGATACGCAGTATTTT. Protein: CASSLDRGPSTDTQYF.

Of note for this clone: Given a much more abundant clone one base away, this may be a read error. This CDR3 is also generated by other DNA sequences in the sample. The chain links TRBV11-3 to TRBJ1-2, with D perhaps TRBD1 (6 bases). With 5 bases removed from V and 8 bases from J, the gap between germline ends came to 12 bases. This CDR3 is 12 amino acids long. Germline V gene lookup returns CDR1 SGHNT and CDR2 YENEEA. The CDR3 sequence is CASSAGQRGYTF. In DNA, the CDR3 is TGTGCCAGCAGCGCAGGACAGCGGGGCTACACCTTC.

V is TRBV6-6 and J is TRBJ1-2; unclear D gene. Trimming removed 2 bases from V and 0 bases from J, with 13 bases in between. This CDR3 is 16 amino acids long. CDR1 and CDR2 (germline): MNHNY, SVGAGI (reference sequence). This CDR3 reads CASSYAGPRANYGYTF. CDR3 in DNA: TGTGCCAGCAGTTACGCTGGACCGAGAGCTAACTATGGCTACACCTTC.

This chain links TRBV6-1 with TRBJ1-1; possibly TRBD1 for D (5 bases). The CDR3 contains 14 residues. CDR1 MNHNS and CDR2 SASEGT come from the germline V gene. V lost 1 base and J lost 11, with 17 bases in between. CDR3 sequence: CASSEEWWVRAAFF. Written as DNA, the CDR3 is TGTGCCAGCAGTGAAGAGTGGTGGGTCAGGGCGGCTTTCTTT.

The CDR3 nucleotides are TGCAGTGCTAGTTCTAGCGGCCGACTCTACGAGCAGTACTTC. Encoded protein: CSASSSGRLYEQYF. The gene calls are TRBV20-1 and TRBJ2-7; 7 nucleotides agree with TRBD2. The germline gives CDR1 DFQATT, CDR2 SNEGSKA (reference sequence). The CDR3 is 14 residues long. The junction had 8 bases not matched to a gene; V was cut back by 3 bases and J by 3 bases.

The chain is built from TRBV28 and TRBJ1-5; 7 positions agree with TRBD1. Trimming at V came to 7 bases and at J to 1 base, leaving 10 bases not matched to a gene. In germline, CDR1 is MDHEN, CDR2 SYDVKM. The CDR3 spans 16 residues. CDR3 loop: CASTSQGGESNQPQHF. The DNA for the CDR3 is TGTGCCAGCACCTCGCAAGGGGGCGAAAGCAATCAGCCCCAGCATTTT.